The source of this TCR beta chain is a study of blood T cell repertoires in COVID-19. Assay: immunoSEQ multiplex PCR; the TCRdb copy retains only in-frame clones and omits some. In the table there are 350,000 to 450,000 clones, about 89% of which are singletons. V trimming: 3 bases; J trimming: 4 bases; junction bases outside the gene matches: 6. Germline lookup yields CDR1 LGHDT and CDR2 YNNKEL (reference sequence). The CDR3 runs 15 residues. The sequenced sample was PBMCs or T cells enriched from blood (not recorded which). The source is a man aged 35-49 years in a cohort exposed to, infected with or recovered from COVID-19 (not recorded which). The V and J genes are TRBV3-1 (or the pseudogene TRBV3-2) and TRBJ2-1; TRBD1 agrees at 7 bases. The CDR3 coding sequence is TGTGCCAGCAGCCAGGATCGACAGGGATACAATGAGCAGTTCTTC. Translated: CASSQDRQGYNEQFF.